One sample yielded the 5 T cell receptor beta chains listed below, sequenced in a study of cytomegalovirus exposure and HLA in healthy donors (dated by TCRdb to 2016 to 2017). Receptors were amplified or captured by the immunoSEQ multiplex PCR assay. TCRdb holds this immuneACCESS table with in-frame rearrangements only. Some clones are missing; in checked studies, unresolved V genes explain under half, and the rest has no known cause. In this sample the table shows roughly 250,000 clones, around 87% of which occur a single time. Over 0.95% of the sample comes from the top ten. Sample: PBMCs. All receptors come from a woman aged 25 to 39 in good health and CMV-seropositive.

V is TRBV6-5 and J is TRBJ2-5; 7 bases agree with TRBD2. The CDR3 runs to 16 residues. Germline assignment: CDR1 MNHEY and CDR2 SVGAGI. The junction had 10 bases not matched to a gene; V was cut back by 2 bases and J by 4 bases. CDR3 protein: CASSYLGERGRETQYF. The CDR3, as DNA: TGTGCCAGCAGTTACCTGGGAGAGCGGGGCAGAGAGACCCAGTACTTC.

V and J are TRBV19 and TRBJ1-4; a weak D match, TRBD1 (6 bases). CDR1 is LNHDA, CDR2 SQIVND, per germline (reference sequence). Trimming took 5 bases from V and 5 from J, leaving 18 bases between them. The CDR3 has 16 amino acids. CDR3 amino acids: CASSVYPGAQNEKLFF. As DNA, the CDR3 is TGTGCCAGTAGTGTTTACCCAGGGGCGCAGAATGAAAAACTGTTTTTT.

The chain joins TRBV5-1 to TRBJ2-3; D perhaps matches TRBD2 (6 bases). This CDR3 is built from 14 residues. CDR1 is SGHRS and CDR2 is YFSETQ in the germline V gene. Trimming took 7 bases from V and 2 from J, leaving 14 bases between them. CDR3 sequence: CASGPGATTDTQYF. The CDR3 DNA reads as TGCGCCAGCGGACCGGGAGCCACCACAGATACGCAGTATTTT.

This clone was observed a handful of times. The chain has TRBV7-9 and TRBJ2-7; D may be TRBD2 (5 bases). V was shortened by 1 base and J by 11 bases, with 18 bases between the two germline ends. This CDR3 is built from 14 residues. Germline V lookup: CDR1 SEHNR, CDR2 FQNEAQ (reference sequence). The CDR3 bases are TGTGCCAGCAGCTTAGATTATGGGTCTTTGAGGGAGTACTTC. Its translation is CASSLDYGSLREYF.

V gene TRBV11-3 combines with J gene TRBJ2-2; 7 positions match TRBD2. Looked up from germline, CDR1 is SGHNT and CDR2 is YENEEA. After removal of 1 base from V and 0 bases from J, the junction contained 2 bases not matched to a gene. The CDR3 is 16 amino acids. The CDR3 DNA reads TGTGCCAGCAGCTTAGGGGGGACTACGAACACCGGGGAGCTGTTTTTT. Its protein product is CASSLGGTTNTGELFF. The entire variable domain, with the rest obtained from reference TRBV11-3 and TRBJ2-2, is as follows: EAGVVQSPRYKIIEKKQPVAFWCNPISGHNTLYWYLQNLGQGPELLIRYENEEAVDDSQLPKDRFSAERLKGVDSTLKIQPAELGDSAVYLCASSLGGTTNTGELFFGEGSRLTVL.